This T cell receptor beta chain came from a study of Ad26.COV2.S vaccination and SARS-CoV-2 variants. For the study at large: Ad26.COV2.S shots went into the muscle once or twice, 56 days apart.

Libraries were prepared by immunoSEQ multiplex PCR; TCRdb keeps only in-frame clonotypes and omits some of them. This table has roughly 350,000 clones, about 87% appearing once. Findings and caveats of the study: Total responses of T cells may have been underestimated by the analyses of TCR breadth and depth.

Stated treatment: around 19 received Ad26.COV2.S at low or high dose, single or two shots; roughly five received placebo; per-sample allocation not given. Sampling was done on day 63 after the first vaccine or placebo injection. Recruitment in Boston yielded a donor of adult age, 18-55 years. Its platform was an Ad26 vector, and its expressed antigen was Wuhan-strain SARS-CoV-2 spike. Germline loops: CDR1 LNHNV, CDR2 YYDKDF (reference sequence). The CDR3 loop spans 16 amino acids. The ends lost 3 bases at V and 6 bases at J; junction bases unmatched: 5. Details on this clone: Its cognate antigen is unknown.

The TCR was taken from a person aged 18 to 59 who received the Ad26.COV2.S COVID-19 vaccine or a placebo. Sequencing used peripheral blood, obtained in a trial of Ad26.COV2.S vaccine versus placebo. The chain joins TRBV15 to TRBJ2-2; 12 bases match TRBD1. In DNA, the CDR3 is TGTGCCACCAGCAGGGGGACAGGGGGCAAGGCCGGGGAGCTGTTTTTT. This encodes CATSRGTGGKAGELFF.